This entry lists 31 T cell receptor beta chains sequenced from one sample in a study of T cell responses to AZD1222 COVID-19 vaccine. This table comes from immunoSEQ multiplex PCR, and its TCRdb copy is limited to in-frame clones, with some not included. The data contain 150,000 to 200,000 clones, about 90% of them singletons. This specimen was peripheral blood, taken on day 0 of AZD1222 vaccination. These receptors all come from an adult in good health.

This rearrangement joins TRBV27 to TRBJ1-1; D uncertain. Trimming shortened V by 6 bases and J by 12 bases, and 20 bases separated the two germline ends. Germline V gene sequence: CDR1 MNHEY, CDR2 SMNVEV (reference sequence). The CDR3 consists of 13 residues. The CDR3 loop reads CASRLDGGLGTFF. In DNA form, the CDR3 reads TGTGCCAGCAGGCTGGACGGCGGGCTAGGGACTTTCTTT.

The CDR3 reads CATSRRETGSYEQYF. CDR3 nucleotides: TGTGCCACCAGCAGAAGAGAGACAGGGTCCTACGAGCAGTACTTC. The V call is TRBV15, the J call TRBJ2-7; TRBD1 matches 7 bases. This CDR3 has 15 residues. In germline, CDR1 is LNHNV, CDR2 YYDKDF (reference sequence). V trimming: 2 bases; J trimming: 1 base; junction bases outside the gene matches: 5.

The chain combines TRBV29-1 with TRBJ2-7; D might be TRBD1 or TRBD2, each matching 5 bases. The CDR3 totals 14 residues. Germline CDR1 reads SQVTM; CDR2 reads ANQGSEA. CDR3 region: CTDRVWQGAYEQYF. The CDR3 DNA is TGCACCGACCGGGTATGGCAGGGAGCCTACGAGCAGTACTTC.

The CDR3 loop is CASSYRVGEQFF. The CDR3 DNA reads as TGTGCCAGCAGTTACAGGGTCGGTGAGCAGTTCTTC. The chain joins TRBV6-5 to TRBJ2-1; D unresolved. The CDR3 length is 12 residues. V lost 2 bases to trimming and J lost 9 bases, with 8 bases between them. Germline loops: CDR1 MNHEY, CDR2 SVGAGI.

The chain joins TRBV12-3 or TRBV12-4 to TRBJ1-1, with D unclear. This CDR3 region has 13 residues. The germline V and J ends were trimmed by 6 bases and 1 base, with 9 bases remaining between them. The CDR3 nucleotides are TGTGCCAGCAGCCTATCTTGGAACACTGAAGCTTTCTTT. It is translated as CASSLSWNTEAFF.

V and J are TRBV15 and TRBJ2-2; D is undetermined. V lost 4 bases and J 5 bases, leaving 11 bases between the germline ends. Looked up from germline, CDR1 is LNHNV and CDR2 is YYDKDF (reference sequence). The CDR3 covers 14 residues. The CDR3 DNA reads as TGTGCCACCAGCACTACAAGGGAAACCGGGGAGCTGTTTTTT. Residues: CATSTTRETGELFF.

The chain couples TRBV6-2 or TRBV6-3 to TRBJ1-5; D remains ambiguous. CDR1 MNHEY and CDR2 SVGEGT come from the germline V gene. V was shortened by 5 bases and J by 4 bases, with 18 bases between the two germline ends. The CDR3 spans 16 residues. CDR3 sequence: CASSPSGGRRNQPQHF. In DNA form, the CDR3 reads TGTGCCAGCAGTCCGTCTGGTGGAAGGCGGAATCAGCCCCAGCATTTT.

This clone was seen a handful of times. The chain combines TRBV6-2 or TRBV6-3 with TRBJ2-7; D may be TRBD1 (6 bases). Trimming took off 2 bases at V and 0 bases at J, with 11 bases between the two ends. The CDR3 has 15 residues. Germline V CDR1 and CDR2: MNHEY, SVGEGT. CDR3: CASSYLDSVSYEQYF. In DNA, the CDR3 is TGTGCCAGCAGTTACCTGGACAGCGTCTCCTACGAGCAGTACTTC.

The J gene is TRBJ2-1, the V gene TRBV7-8; weak D call: TRBD1 (5 bases). Trimming shortened V by 5 bases and J by 3 bases, and 8 bases separated the two germline ends. The CDR3 covers 13 residues. CDR1 and CDR2 from the germline V gene are SGHVS and FQNEAQ. The CDR3 is CASSPTVYNEQFF. In nucleotides, the CDR3 is TGTGCCAGCAGCCCGACAGTCTACAATGAGCAGTTCTTC.

V is TRBV9 and J is TRBJ1-1, with D possibly being TRBD1 (5 bases). Germline V gene lookup returns CDR1 SGDLS and CDR2 YYNGEE. The CDR3 has 15 amino acids. Trimming cost V 0 bases and J 3 bases, with 12 bases left between them. As DNA, the CDR3 is TGTGCCAGCAGCGTAGGCTGGGCGGGGGACACTGAAGCTTTCTTT. This sequence encodes CASSVGWAGDTEAFF. Combining the CDR3 with reference TRBV9 and TRBJ1-1 gives the whole variable domain DSGVTQTPKHLITATGQRVTLRCSPRSGDLSVYWYQQSLDQGLQFLIQYYNGEERAKGNILERFSAQQFPDLHSELNLSSLELGDSALYFCASSVGWAGDTEAFFGQGTRLTVV.

The chain is built from TRBV28 and TRBJ2-5; TRBD2 matches at 15 bases. With 4 bases clipped from V and 5 bases from J, the junction kept 8 bases outside the gene matches. The CDR3 totals 17 residues. The germline V gene has CDR1 MDHEN and CDR2 SYDVKM. The CDR3 spells CASSWTSGGAGTETQYF. CDR3 in DNA: TGTGCCAGCAGTTGGACTAGCGGGGGGGCGGGTACGGAGACCCAGTACTTC.

CDR3 nucleotide sequence: TGTGCCAGCAGCTTAGCGGCAGGGGGGTACCACGAGCAGTACTTC. This gives the protein CASSLAAGGYHEQYF. This rearrangement joins TRBV11-2 to TRBJ2-7; possibly TRBD1 for D (7 bases). The CDR3 is 15 amino acids. Germline CDR1 and CDR2: SGHAT and FQNNGV. The V end was cut by 1 base, the J end by 5 bases, with 15 bases between. Supplemented by reference TRBV11-2 and TRBJ2-7, the full variable domain reads EAGVAQSPRYKIIEKRQSVAFWCNPISGHATLYWYQQILGQGPKLLIQFQNNGVVDDSQLPKDRFSAERLKGVDSTLKIQPAKLEDSAVYLCASSLAAGGYHEQYFGPGTRLTVT.

The chain is built from TRBV10-3 and TRBJ1-2; tentative D call: TRBD1 (5 bases). From germline, CDR1 is ENHRY and CDR2 SYGVKD. V shed 3 bases and J shed 4 bases, with 12 bases lying between them. This CDR3 comprises 14 residues. CDR3 DNA sequence: TGTGCCATCAGTGACCAGGGTGGTGTCTATGGCTACACCTTC. Translated: CAISDQGGVYGYTF.

This clone was counted between two and nine times. The rearrangement links TRBV28 to TRBJ1-2; D unresolved. The CDR3 totals 11 residues. Germline CDR1 is MDHEN and CDR2 is SYDVKM. V was pared by 4 bases and J by 10 bases, with 10 bases between. In nucleotides, the CDR3 is TGTGCCAGCAGTTCAACTATATTCTACACCTTC. Its translation is CASSSTIFYTF.

The genes are TRBV27 and TRBJ2-3; D might be TRBD1 (5 bases). The V and J ends lost 10 bases and 1 base respectively, with 12 bases between them. The V gene's germline CDR1 is MNHEY and CDR2 SMNVEV (reference sequence). The CDR3 sequence is 13 residues long. CDR3 DNA sequence: TGTGCCACCCCGTTGGGGCGCACAGATACGCAGTATTTT. This codes for CATPLGRTDTQYF.

CDR3 sequence: CASSPDGGRQETQYF. DNA for the CDR3: TGTGCCAGTAGTCCCGACGGGGGGCGACAAGAGACCCAGTACTTC. This chain uses TRBV19 with TRBJ2-5; possibly TRBD2 for D (7 bases). CDR1 is LNHDA and CDR2 is SQIVND in the germline V gene (reference sequence). Between the trimmed V and J ends, which lost 5 bases and 2 bases, there was a span of 15 bases. CDR3 length: 15 residues.

This rearrangement joins TRBV28 to TRBJ1-4; a weak D match, TRBD1 (6 bases). The CDR3 is made up of 16 amino acids. The germline V and J ends were trimmed by 2 bases and 7 bases, with 17 bases remaining between them. Germline V gene lookup returns CDR1 MDHEN and CDR2 SYDVKM. Here the CDR3 DNA reads TGTGCCAGCAGTTTAGGTTCGCAGGGGCGCTTTGAAAAACTGTTTTTT. Its translation: CASSLGSQGRFEKLFF.

This chain joins TRBV25-1 and TRBJ2-5; TRBD2 matches 12 bases. Germline CDR1 and CDR2: MGHDK and SYGVNS. This CDR3 comprises 16 residues. V trimming: 1 base; J trimming: 3 bases; junction bases outside the gene matches: 3. The CDR3 here is CASSELLAGGKETQYF. DNA of the CDR3: TGTGCCAGCAGTGAATTACTAGCGGGGGGAAAAGAGACCCAGTACTTC.

V and J are TRBV2 and TRBJ1-5; the match to TRBD1 covers 10 bases. CDR3 length: 15 amino acids. The germline V gene has CDR1 SNHLY and CDR2 FYNNEI. Germline trimming cut 1 base from V and 7 bases from J; bases unmatched to any gene: 4. The chain's CDR3 is CASSEDWTGGQPQHF. Here the CDR3 DNA reads TGTGCCAGCAGTGAAGATTGGACAGGGGGACAGCCCCAGCATTTT.

This clone was observed a few times. The chain uses TRBV5-5 and TRBJ1-2; D is unresolved. Trimming removed 0 bases from V and 2 bases from J, with 11 bases in between. This CDR3 has 15 residues. Germline V gene data show CDR1 as SGHKS and CDR2 as YYEKEE (reference sequence). CDR3 DNA: TGTGCCAGCAGCTTGGAGGACCGATCGAACTATGGCTACACCTTC. Its translation is CASSLEDRSNYGYTF. Using reference TRBV5-5 and TRBJ1-2 for the parts outside the CDR3, the full variable domain is DAGVTQSPTHLIKTRGQQVTLRCSPISGHKSVSWYQQVLGQGPQFIFQYYEKEERGRGNFPDRFSARQFPNYSSELNVNALLLGDSALYLCASSLEDRSNYGYTFGSGTRLTVV.

J is TRBJ2-2 and V is TRBV11-2, with D possibly being TRBD1 (6 bases). Germline CDR1 is SGHAT and CDR2 is FQNNGV. V shed 5 bases and J shed 4 bases, with 11 bases lying between them. This CDR3 region has 14 residues. The CDR3 nucleotides are TGTGCCAGCAGCAATGTGACAGGCACCGGGGAGCTGTTTTTT. Residues: CASSNVTGTGELFF.

The V call is TRBV28, the J call TRBJ1-2; D perhaps matches TRBD1 (6 bases). CDR1 and CDR2 (germline): MDHEN, SYDVKM. The CDR3 runs to 15 residues. The V gene lost 7 bases and the J gene lost 7 bases, with 22 bases spanning the gap. CDR3 in amino acids: CASTSLPQGKRGYTF. The CDR3 coding sequence is TGTGCCAGCACCTCCCTCCCCCAGGGGAAACGTGGCTACACCTTC.

The V gene is TRBV6-2 or TRBV6-3, the J gene TRBJ2-1; D is undetermined. CDR1 is MNHEY and CDR2 is SVGEGT in the germline V gene. The CDR3 sequence is 15 residues long. V was pared by 2 bases and J by 7 bases, with 15 bases between. The CDR3 nucleotides are TGTGCCAGCAGTTACGGGTTGTCAAATAGTAATGAGCAGTTCTTC. Its translation is CASSYGLSNSNEQFF.

The chain is built from TRBV19 and TRBJ1-1; D not resolved. Trimming removed 7 bases at V and 1 base at J, with 13 bases between. In germline, CDR1 is LNHDA, CDR2 SQIVND (reference sequence). CDR3 length equals 14 residues. The CDR3 sequence is CASKGHMGNTEAFF. CDR3 in DNA: TGTGCCAGTAAAGGCCACATGGGGAACACTGAAGCTTTCTTT.

V gene TRBV7-9 combines with J gene TRBJ1-2; 8 bases are shared with TRBD1. Germline V CDR1 and CDR2: SEHNR, FQNEAQ (reference sequence). The CDR3 extends over 15 amino acids. V shed 4 bases, J shed 3 bases, and the junction held 7 bases outside the gene matches. CDR3 sequence: CASSSRQGADYGYTF. As DNA, the CDR3 is TGTGCCAGCAGCTCCCGTCAGGGGGCCGACTATGGCTACACCTTC.

In its sample, this clone was seen once. This chain links TRBV4-1 with TRBJ1-2; tentatively, D is TRBD1 (6 bases). V was pared by 4 bases and J by 4 bases, with 13 bases between. CDR1 is MGHRA, CDR2 YSYEKL, per germline. This CDR3 has 14 amino acids. CDR3 protein: CASSPGGPSYGYTF. The CDR3, as DNA: TGCGCCAGCAGCCCGGGGGGGCCATCCTATGGCTACACCTTC.

The chain carries TRBV5-5 and TRBJ1-2, with a possible D match to TRBD1 (6 bases). This CDR3 is built from 15 residues. Germline CDR1 SGHKS, CDR2 YYEKEE (reference sequence). Trimming took 4 bases from V and 2 from J, leaving 15 bases between them. DNA for the CDR3: TGTGCCAGCAGCGGTGGCCCAGGGGAAAACTATGGCTACACCTTC. As protein: CASSGGPGENYGYTF.

This chain connects TRBV25-1 to TRBJ1-1; a possible D gene is TRBD1 (5 bases). Germline V gives CDR1 MGHDK, CDR2 SYGVNS. The CDR3 spans 13 residues. Trimming took 1 base from V and 6 from J, leaving 9 bases between them. CDR3 in DNA: TGTGCCAGCAGTGAATTTAAGGGACCTGAAGCTTTCTTT. Protein: CASSEFKGPEAFF.

Only a few counts were recorded for this clone. J is TRBJ2-7 and V is TRBV28, with D uncertain. Trimming left V 8 bases short and J 2 bases short, with 22 bases between. The length of the CDR3 is 16 residues. Germline CDR1 reads MDHEN; CDR2 reads SYDVKM. DNA for the CDR3: TGTGCCAGCGCCGGGCTGAGAGGTCAAAGAGCCTACGAGCAGTACTTC. Translated: CASAGLRGQRAYEQYF.

V usage is TRBV28 and J usage is TRBJ2-7, with 10 bases fitting TRBD1. Germline V gene data show CDR1 as MDHEN and CDR2 as SYDVKM. V lost 6 bases and J lost 5; bases outside the gene matches: 7. The CDR3 loop spans 14 amino acids. The CDR3 protein is CASRSLGTGDEQYF. For the CDR3, the DNA is TGTGCCAGCAGGTCCCTAGGGACAGGGGACGAGCAGTACTTC. Combining the CDR3 with reference TRBV28 and TRBJ2-7 gives the whole variable domain DVKVTQSSRYLVKRTGEKVFLECVQDMDHENMFWYRQDPGLGLRLIYFSYDVKMKEKGDIPEGYSVSREKKERFSLILESASTNQTSMYLCASRSLGTGDEQYFGPGTRLTVT.

The rearrangement joins TRBV2 to TRBJ1-1, with D unclear. This CDR3 contains 12 residues. Between the trimmed V and J ends, which lost 7 bases and 1 base, there was a span of 7 bases. CDR1 and CDR2 (germline): SNHLY, FYNNEI. This CDR3 reads CASKRANTEAFF. The CDR3 nucleotides read TGTGCCAGCAAGCGCGCGAACACTGAAGCTTTCTTT.